This T cell receptor (beta chain) appears in the sequencing data of a study of control samples from healthy donors and cancer patients. Clones were read by immunoSEQ multiplex PCR, and TCRdb kept only the in-frame ones, dropping some. Of approximately 180,000 clones in the sample, approximately 92% are singletons; the top ten hold 2% to 2.5%. This CDR3 contains 15 residues. The germline V and J ends were trimmed by 5 bases and 0 bases, with 11 bases remaining between them. Germline V gene data show CDR1 as SEHNR and CDR2 as FQNEAQ (reference sequence). This chain uses TRBV7-9 with TRBJ2-1; possibly TRBD1 for D (6 bases). Sequenced input: blood. The clonotype was recovered from a middle-aged woman in good health. CDR3: CASSRDRISYNEQFF. CDR3 bases: TGTGCCAGCAGCCGTGACAGGATCTCCTACAATGAGCAGTTCTTC.